The 21 T cell receptor beta chains reported below all come from one sample, sequenced in a study of prognosis after radiotherapy for stage I lung cancer. Multiplex PCR in two rounds served to amplify TCR beta CDR3 from genomic DNA. The authors ran first-round PCR with primers specific to each TRBV and TRBJ gene. TCRdb reanalysed the multiplex PCR reads using MiXCR and keeps one entry per CDR3 protein. This sample has about 31,000 distinct CDR3 sequences, with 25% to 40% found just once. Sequencing used PBMCs, obtained before or after stereotactic body radiation therapy (not recorded which). The source is a donor over 45 with non-small cell lung cancer.

This clonotype occurred many times. The chain couples TRBV24-1 to TRBJ2-6; 8 bases are a match to TRBD1. The V and J ends lost 4 bases and 0 bases, in that order; junction bases with no gene match: 16. The CDR3 totals 21 residues. Germline CDR1 reads KGHDR; CDR2 reads SFDVKD. The CDR3: CATSDFQDRAQPPSGANVLTF. The CDR3 nucleotides are TGTGCCACCAGTGACTTCCAGGACAGGGCACAACCCCCCTCTGGGGCCAACGTCCTGACTTTC.

Many counts were recorded for this clonotype. This chain uses TRBV29-1 with TRBJ2-1, with D possibly matching TRBD2 (5 bases). The CDR3 has 11 residues. The germline V gene encodes CDR1 SQVTM and CDR2 ANQGSEA. V lost 5 bases and J 6 bases, leaving 8 bases between the germline ends. For the CDR3, the DNA is TGCAGCGTTCCCCTAGCCAATGAGCAGTTCTTC. The encoded protein is CSVPLANEQFF.

This chain joins TRBV27 and TRBJ2-3; no definite D call. Per the germline V gene, CDR1 is MNHEY and CDR2 is SMNVEV (reference sequence). The CDR3 extends over 14 amino acids. V gave up 7 bases and J gave up 2 bases, with 13 bases separating them. The CDR3 protein is CASTMDLTTDTQYF. DNA for the CDR3: TGTGCCAGCACCATGGACCTCACCACAGATACGCAGTATTTT.

Comment on this clonotype: A read error may be the cause here, since a much bigger clone is one base away. The rearrangement links TRBV5-4 to TRBJ2-3; D remains unclear. CDR3 length: 17 residues. V lost 4 bases to trimming and J lost 2 bases, with 20 bases between them. The V gene's germline CDR1 is SGHNT and CDR2 YYREEE (reference sequence). CDR3 amino acids: CASSPPGGVAHTDTQYF. For the CDR3, the DNA is TGTGCCAGCAGCCCACCGGGTGGTGTGGCCCACACAGATACGCAGTATTTT.

This clonotype was counted between two and nine times. This may stem from a read error, because a much larger clone lies one nucleotide away. The rearrangement links TRBV5-8 to TRBJ2-3, with 8 bases aligning to TRBD2. This CDR3 has 17 residues. The germline CDR1 and CDR2 sequences are SGHTS and YDEGEE. CDR3 amino acids: CVSSLGSPSGSTDTQYF. The CDR3 DNA reads as TGTGTCAGCAGCTTGGGATCGCCTAGCGGGAGCACAGATACGCAGTATTTT.

Comment on this clonotype: A far larger clone is just one base off, so this is likely a read error. J is TRBJ2-7 and V is TRBV6-9, with D perhaps TRBD2 (5 bases). V lost 3 bases and J lost 3, with 9 bases in between. Germline CDR1 reads MNHGY; CDR2 reads SVAAGI. There are 13 residues in the CDR3. The CDR3 sequence: CASSYSGFYEQYF. The CDR3 bases are TGTGCCAGCAGTTACTCGGGGTTCTACGAGCAGTACTTC.

This clonotype appeared many times. The J gene is TRBJ2-7, the V gene TRBV3-1; possibly TRBD1 for D (5 bases). Germline CDR1 and CDR2: LGHDT and YNNKEL (reference sequence). The CDR3 is made up of 14 amino acids. V shed 4 bases and J shed 3 bases, with 13 bases lying between them. CDR3 in DNA: TGTGCCAGCAGCCCGGCCCAGGGAAACTACGAGCAGTACTTC. Its protein product is CASSPAQGNYEQYF.

This clonotype has ten or more counts. The V and J genes are TRBV20-1 and TRBJ2-3, with 10 bases lining up with TRBD2. CDR1 is DFQATT and CDR2 is SNEGSKA in the germline V gene (reference sequence). V trimming: 3 bases; J trimming: 1 base; junction bases outside the gene matches: 4. CDR3 length: 15 residues. The CDR3 is CSASSLAGGTDTQYF. CDR3 coding DNA: TGCAGTGCTAGTTCGCTAGCGGGGGGCACAGATACGCAGTATTTT.

The sample holds many counts of this clonotype. The chain couples TRBV19 to TRBJ2-5, with TRBD2 matching over 13 bases. Trimming cost V 6 bases and J 5 bases; bases outside gene matches: 12. There are 17 residues in the CDR3. The germline V gene encodes CDR1 LNHDA and CDR2 SQIVND (reference sequence). The CDR3 sequence is CASSPMTGTSGTETQYF. The CDR3 DNA follows: TGTGCCAGTAGCCCGATGACCGGGACTAGCGGGACTGAGACCCAGTACTTC.

For this clonotype: At one end the junction does not follow the germline gene, possibly because of a read error. V usage is TRBV19 and J usage is TRBJ1-6; D is possibly TRBD1 (6 bases). Germline V lookup: CDR1 LNHDA, CDR2 SQIVND (reference sequence). This CDR3 region has 17 residues. CDR3 sequence: CASIPEGTWGFNSPLHF. The CDR3 DNA reads TGTGCCAGTATCCCGGAAGGGACATGGGGCTTTAATTCACCCCTCCACTTC.

This clonotype was counted ten times or more. The chain recombines TRBV9 with TRBJ2-1, with TRBD2 as a possible D gene (6 bases). V lost 0 bases, J lost 8 bases, and 12 bases lay in between. The germline CDR1 and CDR2 sequences are SGDLS and YYNGEE. This CDR3 contains 14 residues. CDR3 amino acids: CASSVAGVGDEQFF. In nucleotides, the CDR3 is TGTGCCAGCAGCGTAGCGGGAGTCGGCGATGAGCAGTTCTTC. The full variable domain, with the rest looked up from reference TRBV9 and TRBJ2-1, is DSGVTQTPKHLITATGQRVTLRCSPRSGDLSVYWYQQSLDQGLQFLIQYYNGEERAKGNILERFSAQQFPDLHSELNLSSLELGDSALYFCASSVAGVGDEQFFGPGTRLTVL.

As concerns this clonotype: A much larger clone lies a single base off, so this may be a read error. The chain uses TRBV18 and TRBJ2-7; D is uncertain. V dropped 3 bases and J dropped 3 bases, with 3 bases sitting between them. The CDR3 loop spans 11 amino acids. CDR1 is KGHSH, CDR2 LQKENI, per germline. The CDR3 nucleotides are TGTGCCAGCTCACCTAACTACGAGCAGTACTTC. Protein: CASSPNYEQYF.

V and J are TRBV24-1 and TRBJ2-3; TRBD2 is a possible D gene (6 bases). CDR1 and CDR2 (germline): KGHDR, SFDVKD. The CDR3 is 16 amino acids. V was clipped by 6 bases and J by 1 base, with 16 bases between them. In nucleotides, the CDR3 is TGTGCCACCAGTTATCCCTCGGGAGTTGGCACAGATACGCAGTATTTT. Translation gives CATSYPSGVGTDTQYF.

The CDR3 sequence: CASSLWSGQGMDTQYF. CDR3 in DNA: TGTGCCAGCAGTTTATGGTCGGGACAGGGGATGGATACGCAGTATTTT. The V gene is TRBV12-3 or TRBV12-4, the J gene TRBJ2-3; TRBD1 matches 10 bases. The CDR3 is 16 amino acids. The ends lost 2 bases at V and 6 bases at J; junction bases unmatched: 8.

The chain joins TRBV5-1 to TRBJ1-6; perhaps TRBD1 as D (5 bases). Germline V gene data show CDR1 as SGHRS and CDR2 as YFSETQ. There are 16 residues in the CDR3. The V and J ends lost 5 bases and 4 bases respectively, with 16 bases between them. The CDR3: CASSTLTALYNSPLHF. The DNA for the CDR3 is TGCGCCAGCAGTACCCTGACAGCTCTATATAATTCACCCCTCCACTTT.

Comment on this clonotype: This sequence may be a read error, since a much larger clone differs from it by one base. The chain couples TRBV6-1 to TRBJ2-1; TRBD2 agrees at 10 bases. Germline CDR1 and CDR2: MNHNS and SASEGT. The CDR3 covers 14 residues. The CDR3 sequence is CAGSELAGTSEQFF. CDR3 nucleotides: TGTGCCGGCAGCGAACTAGCGGGAACGTCTGAGCAGTTCTTC.

The rearrangement joins TRBV19 to TRBJ1-5; no clear D. CDR3 length: 18 residues. Between the trimmed V and J ends, which lost 4 bases and 0 bases, there was a span of 19 bases. Per germline, CDR1 LNHDA and CDR2 SQIVND (reference sequence). The CDR3 loop is CASSRHVSSTSSNQPQHF. In DNA form, the CDR3 reads TGTGCCAGTAGTAGACATGTATCCTCAACCTCTAGCAATCAGCCCCAGCATTTT. Combining the CDR3 with reference TRBV19 and TRBJ1-5 gives the whole variable domain DGGITQSPKYLFRKEGQNVTLSCEQNLNHDAMYWYRQDPGQGLRLIYYSQIVNDFQKGDIAEGYSVSREKKESFPLTVTSAQKNPTAFYLCASSRHVSSTSSNQPQHFGDGTRLSIL.

Comments on this clonotype: This may come from a read error, since a much larger clone is one base off. V usage is TRBV18 and J usage is TRBJ2-5, with unresolved D. This CDR3 contains 12 residues. Germline-derived CDR1 and CDR2 are KGHSH and LQKENI. CDR3 coding DNA: TGTGCCAGCTCACCTGTTAAAGAGGCCCAGTACTTC. It encodes CASSPVKEAQYF.

As regards this clonotype: Likely a read error: the CDR3 ends without its conserved phenylalanine or tryptophan. The limits of the CDR3 on the DNA are not certain, so only TCRdb's listed CDR3 is given. CDR3 loop: CASGNINGQGLI. The rearrangement joins TRBV6-1 to TRBJ1-2; the listed D gene, TRBD1, was not tested against the DNA. Per the germline V gene, CDR1 is MNHNS and CDR2 is SASEGT. A total of 12 residues make up the CDR3, ends included.

There are many counts of this clonotype. CDR3 amino acids: CASRFQGINTEAFF. CDR3 bases: TGTGCCAGCCGTTTTCAGGGCATAAACACTGAAGCTTTCTTT. The chain is built from TRBV11-2 and TRBJ1-1; possible D gene TRBD1, 5 bases. The CDR3 extends over 14 amino acids. Trimming shortened V by 8 bases and J by 2 bases, and 15 bases separated the two germline ends. Germline values: CDR1 SGHAT, CDR2 FQNNGV.

This clonotype was picked up many times. The chain combines TRBV2 with TRBJ2-3; 8 bases agree with TRBD2. After removal of 5 bases from V and 0 bases from J, the junction contained 7 bases not matched to a gene. Germline CDR1 is SNHLY and CDR2 is FYNNEI. The CDR3 is 16 residues long. The CDR3 protein is CASSKTSGTSTDTQYF. CDR3 in DNA: TGTGCCAGCAGTAAAACTAGCGGAACTAGCACAGATACGCAGTATTTT.